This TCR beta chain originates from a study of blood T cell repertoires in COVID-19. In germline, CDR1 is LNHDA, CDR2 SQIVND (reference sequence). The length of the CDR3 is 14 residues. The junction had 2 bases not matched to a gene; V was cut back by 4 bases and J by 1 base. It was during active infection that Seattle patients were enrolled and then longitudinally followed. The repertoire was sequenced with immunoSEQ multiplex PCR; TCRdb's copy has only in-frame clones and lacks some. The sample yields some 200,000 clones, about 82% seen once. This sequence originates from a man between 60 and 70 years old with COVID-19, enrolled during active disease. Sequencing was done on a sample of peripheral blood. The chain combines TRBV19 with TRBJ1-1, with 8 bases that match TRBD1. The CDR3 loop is CASSRGQANTEAFF. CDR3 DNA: TGTGCCAGTAGTAGGGGACAGGCGAACACTGAAGCTTTCTTT.